The next 30 T cell receptor beta chains were all read from a single sample in a study of neoadjuvant anti-PD-1 for oral cavity cancer (dated by TCRdb to about 2021). This specimen's time point label, interpreted: before neoadjuvant nivolumab. The library was generated by the immunoSEQ multiplex PCR assay. TCRdb holds this immuneACCESS table with in-frame rearrangements only. Some clones are missing; in checked studies, unresolved V genes explain under half, and the rest has no known cause. The sample table records about 17,000 clones; about 66% of these occur just once. Of the sample, approximately 2.5% falls within the top ten clones. The sequenced sample was PBMCs, obtained before nivolumab (anti-PD-1) treatment. Receptor source: a person between 35 and 79 years old with oral cavity squamous cell carcinoma.

The rearrangement joins TRBV6-1 to TRBJ2-7; no firm D call. V dropped 7 bases and J dropped 3 bases, with 10 bases sitting between them. CDR3 size: 12 residues. Germline V gene data show CDR1 as MNHNS and CDR2 as SASEGT. CDR3 residues: CASNTPDYEQYF. DNA for the CDR3: TGTGCCAGCAATACTCCCGACTACGAGCAGTACTTC.

The chain combines TRBV5-6 with TRBJ2-5, with 14 bases aligning to TRBD2. The junction had 0 bases not matched to a gene; V was cut back by 0 bases and J by 5 bases. The CDR3 contains 15 residues. The V gene's germline CDR1 is SGHDT and CDR2 YYEEEE. In nucleotides, the CDR3 is TGTGCCAGCAGCTTGGGACTAGCGGGAGGGGAGACCCAGTACTTC. Translated: CASSLGLAGGETQYF.

The V gene is TRBV9, the J gene TRBJ2-5; unclear D gene. CDR1 is SGDLS and CDR2 is YYNGEE in the germline V gene. Trimming pared 4 bases from V and 0 bases from J, leaving 7 bases between. The CDR3 length is 13 residues. The DNA of the CDR3 is TGTGCCAGCAGCTCCGACAACCAAGAGACCCAGTACTTC. Translation: CASSSDNQETQYF.

This clone was recorded only once. The chain has TRBV5-4 and TRBJ1-3; 8 bases match TRBD1. Germline V gene sequence: CDR1 SGHNT, CDR2 YYREEE (reference sequence). Germline trimming cut 2 bases from V and 4 bases from J; bases unmatched to any gene: 8. The CDR3 spans 16 residues. The CDR3 DNA follows: TGTGCCAGCAGCTTAGACAGGGGATCCAAAGGAAACACCATATATTTT. Amino acid sequence: CASSLDRGSKGNTIYF.

The chain links TRBV2 to TRBJ2-7; D may match TRBD1 or TRBD2 (6 bases each). Trimming took off 6 bases at V and 2 bases at J, with 23 bases between the two ends. CDR1 is SNHLY, CDR2 FYNNEI, per germline. The CDR3 loop spans 17 amino acids. Here the CDR3 DNA reads TGTGCCAGCAGCTGGGAGGTGATCGGGACACTTCCCTACGAGCAGTACTTC. It yields the protein CASSWEVIGTLPYEQYF.

The chain uses TRBV15 and TRBJ2-3; 9 bases match TRBD2. CDR3 length: 16 residues. Germline V lookup: CDR1 LNHNV, CDR2 YYDKDF (reference sequence). The junction had 8 bases not matched to a gene; V was cut back by 5 bases and J by 2 bases. CDR3 protein: CATSPRAGGPTDTQYF. CDR3 DNA: TGTGCCACCAGCCCCCGAGCGGGAGGCCCCACAGATACGCAGTATTTT.

The rearrangement uses TRBV9 and TRBJ2-3, with 8 nucleotides matching TRBD1. Germline loops: CDR1 SGDLS, CDR2 YYNGEE. The CDR3 covers 14 residues. Unmatched junction bases numbered 7, after V lost 3 bases and J lost 7 bases. The CDR3 reads CASSETGVTYTQYF. CDR3 bases: TGTGCCAGCAGCGAGACAGGGGTCACGTATACGCAGTATTTT.

This chain links TRBV5-1 with TRBJ1-1, with TRBD1 identical over 8 bases. The J segment lost 5 bases and the V segment lost 2 bases, leaving 5 bases of the junction unmatched. Germline V gene lookup returns CDR1 SGHRS and CDR2 YFSETQ. The CDR3 length is 14 residues. The CDR3 is CASSFQGADTEAFF. In DNA form, the CDR3 reads TGCGCCAGCAGCTTCCAGGGGGCCGATACTGAAGCTTTCTTT.

The CDR3 DNA is TGTGCCAGCAGGCCCGGGACAGGGACTAGCTATGGCTACACCTTC. As protein: CASRPGTGTSYGYTF. V is TRBV14 and J is TRBJ1-2, with TRBD1 matching 9 bases. The CDR3 consists of 15 residues. V shed 6 bases and J 4 bases; nucleotides not matched to a gene: 9. Germline CDR1 and CDR2: SGHDN and FVKESK.

The chain recombines TRBV4-1 with TRBJ2-1; 14 bases are a match to TRBD2. Trimming removed 1 base from V and 0 bases from J; junction bases left unmatched: 2. Germline CDR1 is MGHRA and CDR2 is YSYEKL. The CDR3 is 18 residues long. The CDR3 DNA sequence: TGCGCCAGCAGCCAAGGACTAGCGGGGGGGCGCTCCTACAATGAGCAGTTCTTC. Protein product: CASSQGLAGGRSYNEQFF.

The rearrangement links TRBV11-3 to TRBJ2-2; D gene unclear. V was pared by 5 bases and J by 3 bases, with 4 bases between. The CDR3 extends over 12 amino acids. CDR1 is SGHNT and CDR2 is YENEEA in the germline V gene. The CDR3 protein is CASSLHTGELFF. CDR3 DNA: TGTGCCAGCAGCCTACACACCGGGGAGCTGTTTTTT.

The genes are TRBV7-2 and TRBJ2-7, with a weak D call TRBD1 (5 bases). The CDR3 consists of 13 residues. Germline V lookup: CDR1 SGHTA, CDR2 FQGNSA. With 5 bases removed from V and 4 bases from J, the gap between germline ends came to 12 bases. The CDR3 here is CASSPSQGYEQYF. The CDR3, as DNA: TGTGCCAGCAGCCCATCCCAGGGTTACGAGCAGTACTTC.

The chain carries TRBV7-9 and TRBJ2-1; tentatively, D is TRBD1 (6 bases). CDR1 is SEHNR, CDR2 FQNEAQ, per germline (reference sequence). Trimming shortened V by 5 bases and J by 8 bases, and 16 bases separated the two germline ends. The CDR3 extends over 14 amino acids. CDR3 sequence (DNA): TGTGCCAGCAGCCTAGTAGGGGGTATAGATGAGCAGTTCTTC. It yields the protein CASSLVGGIDEQFF.

The rearrangement joins TRBV5-1 to TRBJ1-1, with no clear D. Germline loops: CDR1 SGHRS, CDR2 YFSETQ. V dropped 0 bases and J dropped 1 base, with 7 bases sitting between them. This CDR3 is built from 14 residues. The CDR3 protein is CASSLAEGNTEAFF. The CDR3 DNA is TGCGCCAGCAGCTTGGCAGAAGGGAACACTGAAGCTTTCTTT.

This chain joins TRBV5-1 and TRBJ1-2; 10 nucleotides agree with TRBD1. Per germline, CDR1 SGHRS and CDR2 YFSETQ. V gave up 3 bases and J gave up 8 bases; unmatched junction bases: 7. This CDR3 is 14 amino acids long. This chain's CDR3 is CASSWGTGADGYTF. The CDR3 region has the DNA TGCGCCAGCAGCTGGGGGACAGGGGCTGACGGCTACACCTTC.

This chain uses TRBV9 with TRBJ2-5; no clear D gene. Deletions cut 3 bases from V and 2 bases from J, with 11 bases between. Germline-derived CDR1 and CDR2 are SGDLS and YYNGEE. The CDR3 covers 14 residues. The CDR3 region has the DNA TGTGCCAGCAGCGGCGCCGGGCAACAAGAGACCCAGTACTTC. It specifies CASSGAGQQETQYF. Full variable domain (outside the CDR3, taken from reference TRBV9 and TRBJ2-5): DSGVTQTPKHLITATGQRVTLRCSPRSGDLSVYWYQQSLDQGLQFLIQYYNGEERAKGNILERFSAQQFPDLHSELNLSSLELGDSALYFCASSGAGQQETQYFGPGTRLLVL.

The J gene is TRBJ1-2, the V gene TRBV5-6, with a possible D match to TRBD1 (6 bases). This CDR3 is built from 14 residues. Germline CDR1 is SGHDT and CDR2 is YYEEEE. V was clipped by 3 bases and J by 3 bases, with 12 bases between them. DNA for the CDR3: TGTGCCAGCAGCTCACAGGGAAATTACTATGGCTACACCTTC. This codes for CASSSQGNYYGYTF. Based on the CDR3 plus reference TRBV5-6 and TRBJ1-2, the full variable domain is DAGVTQSPTHLIKTRGQQVTLRCSPKSGHDTVSWYQQALGQGPQFIFQYYEEEERQRGNFPDRFSGHQFPNYSSELNVNALLLGDSALYLCASSSQGNYYGYTFGSGTRLTVV.

The chain recombines TRBV30 with TRBJ1-1, with 7 nucleotides matching TRBD1. CDR1 is GTSNPN, CDR2 SVGIG, per germline (reference sequence). The CDR3 extends over 15 amino acids. The V gene end was trimmed by 3 bases and the J gene end by 0 bases; junction bases not matched to a gene: 7. In DNA, the CDR3 is TGTGCCTGGAGGGGTGACAGGGTTATGAACACTGAAGCTTTCTTT. The encoded protein is CAWRGDRVMNTEAFF.

This clone appeared a few times. The chain links TRBV7-3 to TRBJ2-1; D call uncertain. The V gene's germline CDR1 is SGHTA and CDR2 FQGTGA. The CDR3 is 15 residues long. V lost 5 bases and J 0 bases, leaving 11 bases between the germline ends. Here the CDR3 reads CASSLDTFSYNEQFF. DNA for the CDR3: TGTGCCAGCAGCCTCGACACTTTCTCCTACAATGAGCAGTTCTTC. Based on the CDR3 plus reference TRBV7-3 and TRBJ2-1, the full variable domain is GAGVSQTPSNKVTEKGKYVELRCDPISGHTALYWYRQSLGQGPEFLIYFQGTGAADDSGLPNDRFFAVRPEGSVSTLKIQRTERGDSAVYLCASSLDTFSYNEQFFGPGTRLTVL.

In its sample, this clone was seen a few times. This sample includes further DNA sequences coding for the same CDR3. The chain recombines TRBV7-6 with TRBJ1-5, with D maybe TRBD1 (5 bases). This CDR3 comprises 13 residues. The germline CDR1 and CDR2 sequences are SGHVS and FNYEAQ. Deletions cut 1 base from V and 5 bases from J, with 6 bases between. CDR3 sequence: CASSLGGDQPQHF. The CDR3 DNA reads TGTGCCAGCAGCTTAGGAGGGGATCAGCCCCAGCATTTT.

This clone was detected a few times. The chain joins TRBV5-4 to TRBJ2-1, with TRBD1 matching 9 bases. Per germline, CDR1 SGHNT and CDR2 YYREEE (reference sequence). V was pared by 4 bases and J by 10 bases, with 9 bases of the junction left unmatched. The CDR3 is 14 amino acids. CDR3: CASSPTGGVQEQFF. The CDR3 nucleotides read TGTGCCAGCAGCCCGACAGGGGGGGTGCAGGAGCAGTTCTTC.

This chain joins TRBV29-1 and TRBJ1-1; D gene uncertain. The CDR3 runs to 12 residues. Trimming removed 3 bases at V and 5 bases at J, with 10 bases between. CDR1 and CDR2 from the germline V gene are SQVTM and ANQGSEA. This CDR3 is CSVESTGTEAFF. CDR3 DNA: TGCAGCGTTGAGTCCACGGGGACTGAAGCTTTCTTT.

This chain uses TRBV29-1 with TRBJ2-7; D gene unclear. The V end was cut by 3 bases, the J end by 2 bases, with 5 bases between. Per germline, CDR1 SQVTM and CDR2 ANQGSEA. This CDR3 is built from 11 residues. The CDR3 region is CSVEGTYEQYF. The CDR3, as DNA: TGCAGCGTTGAGGGGACCTACGAGCAGTACTTC.

The chain is built from TRBV2 and TRBJ2-2; the D gene is possibly TRBD2 (6 bases). V lost 7 bases, J lost 8 bases, and 23 bases lay in between. The CDR3 is 16 amino acids. Germline assignment: CDR1 SNHLY and CDR2 FYNNEI. CDR3 coding DNA: TGTGCCAGCATGGGGGAGGCGGTGCTCCGCGGTGGGGAGCTGTTTTTT. As protein: CASMGEAVLRGGELFF.

The gene calls are TRBV30 and TRBJ1-1; D might be TRBD1 (5 bases). Looked up from germline, CDR1 is GTSNPN and CDR2 is SVGIG (reference sequence). The V gene lost 2 bases and the J gene lost 10 bases, with 14 bases spanning the gap. The CDR3 covers 12 residues. The CDR3 reads CAWSPDVGGAFF. DNA for the CDR3: TGTGCCTGGAGTCCGGATGTGGGGGGAGCTTTCTTT.

The genes are TRBV14 and TRBJ2-3, with a possible D match to TRBD1 (6 bases). This CDR3 contains 15 residues. The ends were cut back, 6 bases at V and 0 bases at J, with 13 bases in the middle. Germline-derived CDR1 and CDR2 are SGHDN and FVKESK. CDR3 region: CASSLGGGSTDTQYF. The DNA for the CDR3 is TGTGCCAGCAGTCTAGGGGGTGGAAGCACAGATACGCAGTATTTT.

The rearrangement uses TRBV13 and TRBJ2-5; D is tentatively TRBD1 or TRBD2 (6 bases each). This CDR3 has 14 amino acids. Germline CDR1 reads PRHDT; CDR2 reads FYEKMQ (reference sequence). Deletions cut 5 bases from V and 1 base from J, with 11 bases between. In nucleotides, the CDR3 is TGTGCCAGCAGCCGCGGAGGGGGCCAAGAGACCCAGTACTTC. It codes for CASSRGGGQETQYF.

Only a few counts were recorded for this clone. The junction departs from germline at one end; a sequencing error may be responsible. The CDR3 sequence is CASSRTGGDEQYF. The CDR3 nucleotides read TGTGCTAGCAGCCGGACAGGGGGGGACGAGCAGTACTTC. The chain carries TRBV7-7 and TRBJ2-7; 10 bases map to TRBD1. This CDR3 spans 13 amino acids. CDR1 is SSHAT and CDR2 is FNYEAQ in the germline V gene (reference sequence). Variable domain in full (rest from reference TRBV7-7 and TRBJ2-7): GAGVSQSPRYKVTKRGQDVTLRCDPISSHATLYWYQQALGQGPEFLTYFNYEAQPDKSGLPSDRFSAERPEGSISTLTIQRTEQRDSAMYRCASSRTGGDEQYFGPGTRLTVT.

In nucleotides, the CDR3 is TGTGCCATCAGTGAAGGTCAGGAGAGCAATCAGCCCCAGCATTTT. It is translated as CAISEGQESNQPQHF. The genes are TRBV10-3 and TRBJ1-5; the D is unclear. With 3 bases removed from V and 1 base from J, the gap between germline ends came to 10 bases. The V gene's germline CDR1 is ENHRY and CDR2 SYGVKD. There are 15 residues in the CDR3.

J is TRBJ2-1 and V is TRBV6-1; 7 positions agree with TRBD2. Germline CDR1 and CDR2: MNHNS and SASEGT. This CDR3 contains 18 residues. V shed 6 bases, J shed 4 bases, and the junction held 18 bases outside the gene matches. CDR3 coding DNA: TGTGCCAGCAGCGAACAGTCCCCCCCAGCGGGGACTTACAATGAGCAGTTCTTC. The encoded protein is CASSEQSPPAGTYNEQFF.